This T cell receptor beta chain was identified during a study of T cell responses to AZD1222 COVID-19 vaccine. Study-wide results and limits: The sample set comprised mostly white British donors with more females, and clonal diversity was possibly underestimated. Spike-specific TCR repertoires showed rising breadth and depth after two AZD1222 doses. Reports indicate that nearly half of spike-specific TCRs are directed at unmutated variant regions.

The table came from immunoSEQ multiplex PCR; TCRdb's copy has only in-frame clones and leaves some out. The sample carries 90,000 to 150,000 clones, just over 85% recorded once. From germline, CDR1 is LNHDA and CDR2 SQIVND (reference sequence). This CDR3 comprises 15 residues. The V segment lost 6 bases and the J segment 9 bases; nucleotides outside the gene matches: 13. Of note for this clone: The target antigen is unknown.

The chain has TRBV19 and TRBJ2-4; 8 bases are shared with TRBD1. The clonotype was recovered from an adult in good health. The material was peripheral blood, obtained on day 0 of AZD1222 vaccination. The CDR3 DNA is TGTGCCAGTAGCCGGGCACCCGGACAGGGCGGCATTCAGTACTTC. Its protein product is CASSRAPGQGGIQYF.